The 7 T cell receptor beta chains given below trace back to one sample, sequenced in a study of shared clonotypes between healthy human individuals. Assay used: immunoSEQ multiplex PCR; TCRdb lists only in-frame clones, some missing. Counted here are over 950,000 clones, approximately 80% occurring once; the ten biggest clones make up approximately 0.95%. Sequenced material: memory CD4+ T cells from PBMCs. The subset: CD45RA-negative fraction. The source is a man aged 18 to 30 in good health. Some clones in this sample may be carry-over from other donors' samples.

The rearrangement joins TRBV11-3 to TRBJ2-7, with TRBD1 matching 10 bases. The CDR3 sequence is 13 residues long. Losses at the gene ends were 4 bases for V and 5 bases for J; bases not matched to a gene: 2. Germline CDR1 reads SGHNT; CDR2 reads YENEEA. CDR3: CASSSGTGDEQYF. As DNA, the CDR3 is TGTGCCAGCAGCTCCGGGACAGGGGACGAGCAGTACTTC.

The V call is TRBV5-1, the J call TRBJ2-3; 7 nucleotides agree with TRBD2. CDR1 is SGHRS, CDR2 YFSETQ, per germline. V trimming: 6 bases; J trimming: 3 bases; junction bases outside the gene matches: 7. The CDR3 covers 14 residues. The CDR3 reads CASNSASGTDTQYF. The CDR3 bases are TGCGCCAGCAATTCGGCTAGCGGAACAGATACGCAGTATTTT.

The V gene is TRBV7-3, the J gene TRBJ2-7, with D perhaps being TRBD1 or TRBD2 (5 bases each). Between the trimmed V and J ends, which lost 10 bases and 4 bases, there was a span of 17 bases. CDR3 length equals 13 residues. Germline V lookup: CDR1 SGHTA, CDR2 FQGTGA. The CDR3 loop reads CAIQLGTRYEQYF. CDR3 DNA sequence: TGTGCCATCCAATTGGGGACCCGTTACGAGCAGTACTTC.

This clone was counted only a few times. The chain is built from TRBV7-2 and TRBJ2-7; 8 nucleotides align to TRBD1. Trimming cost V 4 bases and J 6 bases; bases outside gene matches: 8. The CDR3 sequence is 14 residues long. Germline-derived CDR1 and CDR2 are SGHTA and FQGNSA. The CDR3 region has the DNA TGTGCCAGCAGCTCAACGGGACAGGCGATCGAGCAGTACTTC. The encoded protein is CASSSTGQAIEQYF.

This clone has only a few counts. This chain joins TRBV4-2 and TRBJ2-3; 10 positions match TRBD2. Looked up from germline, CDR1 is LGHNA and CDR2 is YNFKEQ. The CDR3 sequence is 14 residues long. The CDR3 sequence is CATRLAGVKDTQYF. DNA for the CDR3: TGTGCTACGAGGCTAGCGGGAGTAAAAGATACGCAGTATTTT.

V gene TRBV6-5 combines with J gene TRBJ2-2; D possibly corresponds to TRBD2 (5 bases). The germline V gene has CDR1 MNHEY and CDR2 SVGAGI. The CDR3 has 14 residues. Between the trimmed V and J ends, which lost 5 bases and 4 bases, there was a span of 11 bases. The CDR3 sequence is CASSRTLGTGELFF. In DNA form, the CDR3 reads TGTGCCAGCAGTCGGACTTTGGGCACCGGGGAGCTGTTTTTT.

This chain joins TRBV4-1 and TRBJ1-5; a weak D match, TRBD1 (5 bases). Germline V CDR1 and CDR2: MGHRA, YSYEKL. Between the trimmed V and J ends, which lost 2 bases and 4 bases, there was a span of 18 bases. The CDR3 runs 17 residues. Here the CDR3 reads CASSQIVTGMGNQPQHF. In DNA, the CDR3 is TGCGCCAGCAGCCAAATTGTAACAGGTATGGGGAATCAGCCCCAGCATTTT.